One sample yielded the 25 T cell receptor beta chains listed below, sequenced in a study of T cells in Graves' hyperthyroidism and ophthalmopathy. Amplification yielded TCR beta CDR3 regions, with RNA transcripts as the source. The HTBI set primed first-round TCR CDR3 RT-PCR. TCRdb reprocessed the multiplex PCR reads via MiXCR and lists one record per CDR3 protein. This sample carries approximately 380,000 distinct CDR3 sequences, over 12% of them seen once, and the ten largest clones take 28%. The sequenced material came from blood. These receptors were obtained from a man in his forties or fifties with Graves' ophthalmopathy.

V usage is TRBV7-9 and J usage is TRBJ2-1, with TRBD2 identical over 7 bases. Germline lookup yields CDR1 SEHNR and CDR2 FQNEAQ (reference sequence). The ends lost 5 bases at V and 3 bases at J; junction bases unmatched: 7. The CDR3 covers 15 residues. The CDR3 region is CASSPEGGGYNEQFF. DNA of the CDR3: TGTGCCAGCAGCCCGGAGGGCGGGGGCTACAATGAGCAGTTCTTC.

The V and J genes are TRBV15 and TRBJ2-2; no definite D call. CDR3 length equals 14 residues. The V end was cut by 3 bases, the J end by 2 bases, with 7 bases between. The germline V gene encodes CDR1 LNHNV and CDR2 YYDKDF (reference sequence). Here the CDR3 reads CATSRDVNTGELFF. The CDR3 DNA is TGTGCCACCAGCAGGGACGTAAACACCGGGGAGCTGTTTTTT.

Comments on this clonotype: A much larger clone differs from this one at a single base, so this may be a read error. The chain recombines TRBV11-1 with TRBJ2-1; D is uncertain. Per the germline V gene, CDR1 is SGHAT and CDR2 is FQDESV (reference sequence). V lost 3 bases and J 4 bases, leaving 7 bases between the germline ends. The CDR3 runs to 13 residues. In nucleotides, the CDR3 is TGTGCCAGCAGCTTCGTCGGGTACAATGAGCAGTTCTTC. This sequence encodes CASSFVGYNEQFF.

This clonotype was counted ten times or more. This rearrangement joins TRBV30 to TRBJ1-2; maybe TRBD1 (6 bases). The ends were cut back, 3 bases at V and 0 bases at J, with 11 bases in the middle. The CDR3 has 14 residues. Per the germline V gene, CDR1 is GTSNPN and CDR2 is SVGIG (reference sequence). This chain's CDR3 is CAWRSRGSNYGYTF. Here the CDR3 DNA reads TGTGCCTGGAGGTCCAGGGGTTCTAACTATGGCTACACCTTC.

This chain joins TRBV19 and TRBJ1-3; D not resolved. The CDR3 loop spans 15 amino acids. Trimming took 3 bases from V and 0 from J, leaving 9 bases between them. Per germline, CDR1 LNHDA and CDR2 SQIVND (reference sequence). CDR3 sequence reads: CASSMVQNSGNTIYF. The CDR3 coding sequence is TGTGCCAGTAGTATGGTTCAGAACTCTGGAAACACCATATATTTT.

The chain employs TRBV6-2 or TRBV6-3 and TRBJ2-2; 8 bases are a match to TRBD2. This CDR3 is 16 amino acids long. CDR1 is MNHEY and CDR2 is SVGEGT in the germline V gene. Trimming took 2 bases from V and 4 from J; bases not matched to a gene: 6. This chain's CDR3 is CASSYGRGTSTGELFF. DNA of the CDR3: TGTGCCAGCAGTTACGGGCGAGGGACTAGCACCGGGGAGCTGTTTTTT.

This clonotype was detected a few times. This chain uses TRBV5-8 with TRBJ2-7, with 9 positions matching TRBD2. The CDR3 sequence is 16 residues long. Germline loops: CDR1 SGHTS, CDR2 YDEGEE. Trimming at V came to 0 bases and at J to 4 bases, leaving 8 bases not matched to a gene. The CDR3 DNA is TGTGCCAGCAGCTTGGAGGCGGGAGGGCGGAAATACGAGCAGTACTTC. Encoded protein: CASSLEAGGRKYEQYF.

Comment on this clonotype: One base away lies a much larger clone, so this may be a sequencing read error. V and J are TRBV27 and TRBJ2-7; D is possibly TRBD2 (6 bases). There are 15 residues in the CDR3. The germline CDR1 and CDR2 sequences are MNHEY and SMNVEV (reference sequence). V dropped 2 bases and J dropped 3 bases, with 14 bases sitting between them. This chain's CDR3 is CASSLPGGILYEQYF. CDR3 nucleotides: TGTGCCAGCAGTTTACCGGGCGGGATTCTCTACGAGCAGTACTTC.

At least ten counts were recorded for this clonotype. The chain uses TRBV11-2 and TRBJ2-3, with D possibly being TRBD1 (6 bases). V was clipped by 4 bases and J by 2 bases, with 13 bases between them. CDR1 is SGHAT, CDR2 FQNNGV, per germline. The CDR3 sequence is 15 residues long. CDR3 loop: CASSSFRGPTDTQYF. As DNA, the CDR3 is TGTGCCAGCAGCTCCTTCAGGGGCCCCACAGATACGCAGTATTTT.

Of note for this clonotype: A much larger clonotype is one base distant, so this may be a read error. The V and J genes are TRBV11-2 and TRBJ2-4, with 12 bases aligning to TRBD2. CDR3 length: 18 amino acids. Germline CDR1 reads SGHAT; CDR2 reads FQNNGV. The trim removed 3 bases at V and 0 bases at J, leaving 6 bases unmatched. As DNA, the CDR3 is TGTGCCAGCAGCTTGAGACTAGCGGGAGTCACAGCCAAAAACATTCAGTACTTC. Protein sequence: CASSLRLAGVTAKNIQYF.

This clonotype came up a few times. This chain uses TRBV6-2 or TRBV6-3 with TRBJ2-1, with D unresolved. V gave up 8 bases and J gave up 6 bases, with 14 bases separating them. The CDR3 is made up of 13 amino acids. The germline gives CDR1 MNHEY, CDR2 SVGEGT. CDR3 residues: CASDSQGFNEQFF. In DNA form, the CDR3 reads TGTGCCAGCGATTCACAAGGCTTCAATGAGCAGTTCTTC.

This clonotype was counted between two and nine times. This chain links TRBV19 with TRBJ2-7; 8 bases agree with TRBD2. Germline values: CDR1 LNHDA, CDR2 SQIVND (reference sequence). Unmatched junction bases numbered 4, after V lost 3 bases and J lost 3 bases. The CDR3 is 14 amino acids. The CDR3 nucleotides are TGTGCCAGTAGTATTAAACTAGCGGACTACGAGCAGTACTTC. Translated: CASSIKLADYEQYF.

The chain carries TRBV2 and TRBJ2-2; perhaps D is TRBD1 or TRBD2 (7 bases each). There are 15 residues in the CDR3. In germline, CDR1 is SNHLY, CDR2 FYNNEI. V lost 3 bases and J 4 bases, leaving 12 bases between the germline ends. The CDR3 nucleotides read TGTGCCAGCAGTGACAGGGGGGGGTCCACCGGGGAGCTGTTTTTT. As protein: CASSDRGGSTGELFF.

The V gene is TRBV4-1, the J gene TRBJ2-2; TRBD2 matches 8 bases. From germline, CDR1 is MGHRA and CDR2 YSYEKL. The V gene end was trimmed by 8 bases and the J gene end by 3 bases; junction bases not matched to a gene: 14. The length of the CDR3 is 17 residues. This chain's CDR3 is CASSRAPSGSYTGELFF. CDR3 in DNA: TGCGCCAGCTCCCGCGCCCCGAGCGGGAGCTACACCGGGGAGCTGTTTTTT.

In this sample, this clonotype turned up many times. V gene TRBV11-3 combines with J gene TRBJ2-7; D assignment may be TRBD1 or TRBD2 (5 bases each). V was shortened by 4 bases and J by 5 bases, with 18 bases between the two germline ends. Germline V gene data show CDR1 as SGHNT and CDR2 as YENEEA. This CDR3 comprises 15 residues. CDR3 sequence (DNA): TGTGCCAGCAGCTCGAGTGGGGGAATGGTGAACGAGCAGTACTTC. It yields the protein CASSSSGGMVNEQYF.

This clonotype was seen a handful of times. The chain combines TRBV28 with TRBJ1-4, with 8 bases aligning to TRBD1. Germline assignment: CDR1 MDHEN and CDR2 SYDVKM. With V trimmed by 5 bases and J by 2 bases, 4 bases remained unmatched. The CDR3 runs 15 residues. The CDR3 reads CASSPRGPTNEKLFF. DNA for the CDR3: TGTGCCAGCAGTCCCAGGGGGCCCACTAATGAAAAACTGTTTTTT.

The sample holds many counts of this clonotype. The chain links TRBV19 to TRBJ2-3, with 7 nucleotides matching TRBD1. This CDR3 has 15 amino acids. CDR1 and CDR2 (germline): LNHDA, SQIVND (reference sequence). V lost 3 bases to trimming and J lost 3 bases; unmatched junction nucleotides: 6. This CDR3 is CASSIDRVGTDTQYF. CDR3 bases: TGTGCCAGTAGTATCGACAGGGTGGGGACAGATACGCAGTATTTT.

This clonotype was seen ten or more times. The chain couples TRBV12-3 or TRBV12-4 to TRBJ1-2, with D hard to call. With 3 bases removed from V and 4 bases from J, the gap between germline ends came to 12 bases. The CDR3 spans 14 residues. The CDR3 is CASSLASGTYGYTF. As DNA, the CDR3 is TGTGCCAGCAGTTTGGCTTCAGGAACCTATGGCTACACCTTC.

This clonotype was seen many times. V usage is TRBV27 and J usage is TRBJ1-1; D gene ambiguous. This CDR3 region has 14 residues. V lost 7 bases to trimming and J lost 5 bases, with 17 bases between them. The V gene's germline CDR1 is MNHEY and CDR2 SMNVEV (reference sequence). The chain's CDR3 is CASTLAWGKTEAFF. Written as DNA, the CDR3 is TGTGCCAGCACCCTCGCTTGGGGAAAAACTGAAGCTTTCTTT.

The table lists this clonotype with many counts. The rearrangement links TRBV2 to TRBJ2-1, with 16 bases lining up with TRBD2. Trimming removed 6 bases from V and 7 bases from J; junction bases left unmatched: 6. This CDR3 spans 16 amino acids. Germline assignment: CDR1 SNHLY and CDR2 FYNNEI. For the CDR3, the DNA is TGTGCCAGCAGAGACGGGACTAGCGGGAGGGCAAATGAGCAGTTCTTC. Translation gives CASRDGTSGRANEQFF.

The chain combines TRBV28 with TRBJ2-2; 13 bases are a match to TRBD2. CDR1 and CDR2 from the germline V gene are MDHEN and SYDVKM. There are 16 residues in the CDR3. V lost 6 bases and J lost 7; bases outside the gene matches: 8. CDR3 residues: CASSWTSGRFGGELFF. The CDR3, as DNA: TGTGCCAGCAGCTGGACTAGCGGGAGATTCGGCGGGGAGCTGTTTTTT.

The rearrangement joins TRBV5-8 to TRBJ1-6; 8 bases are shared with TRBD1. This CDR3 spans 19 amino acids. Germline V lookup: CDR1 SGHTS, CDR2 YDEGEE. V lost 4 bases to trimming and J lost 1 base; unmatched junction nucleotides: 13. DNA for the CDR3: TGTGCCAGCAGCCTCAGGACAGGGAAGGGGGAATCCTATAATTCACCCCTCCACTTT. This translates into CASSLRTGKGESYNSPLHF.

This clonotype was counted many times. This chain links TRBV7-8 with TRBJ2-1; 10 bases align to TRBD2. CDR1 is SGHVS, CDR2 FQNEAQ, per germline. V trimming: 3 bases; J trimming: 8 bases; junction bases outside the gene matches: 7. This CDR3 has 15 residues. The CDR3, as DNA: TGTGCCAGCAGCTTTAAGCGGGAGGGCCTCTATGAGCAGTTCTTC. Encoded protein: CASSFKREGLYEQFF.

On this clonotype: The junction departs from germline at one end; a sequencing error may be responsible. The chain links TRBV29-1 to TRBJ2-2, with D perhaps matching TRBD2 (5 bases). The CDR3 contains 13 residues. Germline V lookup: CDR1 SQVTM, CDR2 ANQGSEA. The CDR3 DNA sequence: TGCAGCGTTTCTCAGGAGCTAACCGGGGAGCTGTCTTTT. As protein: CSVSQELTGELSF.

The sample holds a few counts of this clonotype. The chain recombines TRBV12-5 with TRBJ2-5; 9 nucleotides line up with TRBD2. From germline, CDR1 is LGHNT and CDR2 FRNRAP. Unmatched junction bases numbered 9, after V lost 2 bases and J lost 2 bases. The CDR3 loop spans 17 amino acids. The CDR3 spells CASGLYGTSLLQETQYF. Written as DNA, the CDR3 is TGTGCTAGTGGTTTGTACGGGACTAGCCTCCTACAAGAGACCCAGTACTTC.